This TCR beta chain was identified in a study of cytomegalovirus exposure and HLA in healthy donors. Study-level points and caveats: Per a prior analysis, the majority of TCR beta V segments were productive roughly 90% or roughly 30% of the time. TCR beta sequences reportedly predicted most subjects' HLA-A and HLA-B alleles accurately. A few CMV-associated chains proved CMV antigen-specific in vitro. The authors listed 150 to 200 TCR beta chains as cytomegalovirus-associated.

Regarding this clone: Its antigen is undetermined.

The CDR3 is 14 amino acids. The J segment lost 6 bases and the V segment lost 5 bases, leaving 9 bases of the junction unmatched. CDR1 is MDHEN and CDR2 is SYDVKM in the germline V gene. The PCR had 60 Vbeta and 13 Jbeta primers. Profiled with immunoSEQ multiplex PCR; TCRdb holds only in-frame clones, not every one. The sample holds over 150,000 clones, 78% seen once. V is TRBV28 and J is TRBJ2-7; 8 positions agree with TRBD1. The TCR originated in a woman aged 45-65 years in good health and CMV-seropositive. Sequenced: PBMCs. The CDR3: CASSQDRALPEQYF. CDR3 DNA sequence: TGTGCCAGCAGTCAGGACAGGGCCCTACCCGAGCAGTACTTC. Looking up the rest from reference TRBV28 and TRBJ2-7 gives the full variable domain: DVKVTQSSRYLVKRTGEKVFLECVQDMDHENMFWYRQDPGLGLRLIYFSYDVKMKEKGDIPEGYSVSREKKERFSLILESASTNQTSMYLCASSQDRALPEQYFGPGTRLTVT.